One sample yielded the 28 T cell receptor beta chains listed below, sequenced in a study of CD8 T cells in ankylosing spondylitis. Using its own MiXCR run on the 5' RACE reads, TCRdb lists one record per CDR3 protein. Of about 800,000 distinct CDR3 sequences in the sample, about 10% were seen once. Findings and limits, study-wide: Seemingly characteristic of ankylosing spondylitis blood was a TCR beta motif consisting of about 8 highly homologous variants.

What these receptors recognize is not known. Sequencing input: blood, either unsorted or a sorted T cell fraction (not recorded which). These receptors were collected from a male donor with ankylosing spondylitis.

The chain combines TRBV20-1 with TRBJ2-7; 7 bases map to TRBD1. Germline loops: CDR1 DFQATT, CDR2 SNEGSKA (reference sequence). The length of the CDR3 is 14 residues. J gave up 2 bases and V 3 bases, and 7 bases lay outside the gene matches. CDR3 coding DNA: TGCAGTGCTAGCCGCCGGGACAGCACCTACGAGCAGTACTTC. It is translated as CSASRRDSTYEQYF.

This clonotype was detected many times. The CDR3 here is CSVVLAANEQFF. CDR3 sequence (DNA): TGCAGCGTTGTTCTAGCGGCTAATGAGCAGTTCTTC. This chain links TRBV29-1 with TRBJ2-1, with 7 bases matching TRBD2. This CDR3 is 12 amino acids long. Germline loops: CDR1 SQVTM, CDR2 ANQGSEA. The ends lost 4 bases at V and 7 bases at J; junction bases unmatched: 4.

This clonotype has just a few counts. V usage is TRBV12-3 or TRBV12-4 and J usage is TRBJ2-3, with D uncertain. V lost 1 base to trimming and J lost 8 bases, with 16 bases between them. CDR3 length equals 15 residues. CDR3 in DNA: TGTGCCAGCAGTTTAGAACGGGTGGTTATCGGTACGCAGTATTTT. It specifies CASSLERVVIGTQYF.

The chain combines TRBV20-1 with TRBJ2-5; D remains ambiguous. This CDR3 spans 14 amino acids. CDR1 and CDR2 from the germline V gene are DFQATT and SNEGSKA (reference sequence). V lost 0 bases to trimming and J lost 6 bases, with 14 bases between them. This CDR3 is CSARDFRVHQTQYF. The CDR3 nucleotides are TGCAGTGCTAGAGATTTTAGGGTTCATCAGACCCAGTACTTC.

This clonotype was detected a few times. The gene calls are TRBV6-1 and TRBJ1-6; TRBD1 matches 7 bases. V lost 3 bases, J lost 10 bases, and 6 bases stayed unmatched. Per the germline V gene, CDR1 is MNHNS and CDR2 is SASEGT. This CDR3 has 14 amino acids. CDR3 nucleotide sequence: TGTGCCAGCAGTGAGCGGGACAGAGGATCACCCCTCCACTTT. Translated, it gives CASSERDRGSPLHF.

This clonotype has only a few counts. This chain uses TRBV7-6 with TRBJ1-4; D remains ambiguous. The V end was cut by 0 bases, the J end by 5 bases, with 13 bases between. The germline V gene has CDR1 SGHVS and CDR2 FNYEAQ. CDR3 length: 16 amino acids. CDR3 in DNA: TGTGCCAGCAGCTTAGCGAACAACGGAGTAAATGAAAAACTGTTTTTT. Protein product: CASSLANNGVNEKLFF.

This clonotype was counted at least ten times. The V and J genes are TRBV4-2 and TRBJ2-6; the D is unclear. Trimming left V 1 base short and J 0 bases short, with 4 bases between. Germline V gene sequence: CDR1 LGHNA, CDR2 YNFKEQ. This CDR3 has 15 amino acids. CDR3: CASSQVISGANVLTF. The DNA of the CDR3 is TGTGCCAGCAGCCAAGTTATCTCTGGGGCCAACGTCCTGACTTTC.

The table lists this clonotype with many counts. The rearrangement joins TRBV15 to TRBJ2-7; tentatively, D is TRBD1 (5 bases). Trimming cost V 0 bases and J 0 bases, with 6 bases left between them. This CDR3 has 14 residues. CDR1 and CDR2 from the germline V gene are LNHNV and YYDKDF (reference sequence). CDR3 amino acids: CATSRDRASYEQYF. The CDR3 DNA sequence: TGTGCCACCAGCAGAGACAGGGCCTCCTACGAGCAGTACTTC.

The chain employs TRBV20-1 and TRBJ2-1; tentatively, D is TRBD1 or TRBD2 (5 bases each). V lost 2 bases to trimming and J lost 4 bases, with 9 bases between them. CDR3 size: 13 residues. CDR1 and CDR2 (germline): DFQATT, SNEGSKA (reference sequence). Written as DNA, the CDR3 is TGCAGTGCTAGACAGGGACCTTACAATGAGCAGTTCTTC. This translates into CSARQGPYNEQFF.

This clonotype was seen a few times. Written as DNA, the CDR3 is TGCAGTGCTAGCGGCGAATCAGGGGGCTTGGATAGGGGCTACACCTTC. Residues: CSASGESGGLDRGYTF. The chain carries TRBV20-1 and TRBJ1-2; 8 positions agree with TRBD1. Germline V gene lookup returns CDR1 DFQATT and CDR2 SNEGSKA (reference sequence). The ends lost 3 bases at V and 8 bases at J; junction bases unmatched: 17. This CDR3 spans 16 amino acids.

CDR3 sequence (DNA): TGCAGTGCTAGCCTTCAGTACACAGATACGCAGTATTTT. It codes for CSASLQYTDTQYF. This chain joins TRBV20-1 and TRBJ2-3; D is undetermined. Between the trimmed V and J ends, which lost 3 bases and 2 bases, there was a span of 9 bases. CDR1 DFQATT and CDR2 SNEGSKA come from the germline V gene (reference sequence). This CDR3 spans 13 amino acids.

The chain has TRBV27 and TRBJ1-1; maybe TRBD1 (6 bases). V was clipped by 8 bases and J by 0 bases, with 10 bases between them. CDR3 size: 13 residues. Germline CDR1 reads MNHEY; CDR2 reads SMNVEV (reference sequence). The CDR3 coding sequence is TGTGCCAGCGCCAGGACAGTGAACACTGAAGCTTTCTTT. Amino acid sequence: CASARTVNTEAFF.

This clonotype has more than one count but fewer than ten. DNA for the CDR3: TGCAGTGCTAGAGAACGAAGGACAGGGACCTACGAGCAGTACTTC. This encodes CSARERRTGTYEQYF. The J gene is TRBJ2-7, the V gene TRBV20-1, with 8 nucleotides matching TRBD1. The V gene end was trimmed by 0 bases and the J gene end by 2 bases; junction bases not matched to a gene: 6. Germline V gene data show CDR1 as DFQATT and CDR2 as SNEGSKA (reference sequence). The CDR3 totals 15 residues.

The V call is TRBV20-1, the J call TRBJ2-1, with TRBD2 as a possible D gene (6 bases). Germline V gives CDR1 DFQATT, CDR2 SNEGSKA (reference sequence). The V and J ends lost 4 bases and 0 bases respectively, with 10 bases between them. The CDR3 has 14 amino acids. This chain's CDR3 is CSAIRGTSYNEQFF. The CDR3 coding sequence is TGCAGTGCTATCCGCGGGACCTCCTACAATGAGCAGTTCTTC.

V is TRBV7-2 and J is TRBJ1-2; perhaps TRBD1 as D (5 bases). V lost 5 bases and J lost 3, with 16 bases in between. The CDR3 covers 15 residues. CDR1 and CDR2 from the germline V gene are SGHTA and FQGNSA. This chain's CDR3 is CASSREPRGDYGYTF. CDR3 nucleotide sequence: TGTGCCAGCAGCAGGGAACCAAGAGGGGACTATGGCTACACCTTC. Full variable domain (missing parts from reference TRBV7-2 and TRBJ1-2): GAGVSQSPSNKVTEKGKDVELRCDPISGHTALYWYRQSLGQGLEFLIYFQGNSAPDKSGLPSDRFSAERTGGSVSTLTIQRTQQEDSAVYLCASSREPRGDYGYTFGSGTRLTVV.

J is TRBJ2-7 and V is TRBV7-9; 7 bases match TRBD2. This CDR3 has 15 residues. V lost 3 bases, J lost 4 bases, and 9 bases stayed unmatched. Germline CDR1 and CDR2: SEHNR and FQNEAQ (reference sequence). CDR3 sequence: CASSFPSGLGYEQYF. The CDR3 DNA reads TGTGCCAGCAGCTTCCCTAGCGGCCTCGGTTACGAGCAGTACTTC.

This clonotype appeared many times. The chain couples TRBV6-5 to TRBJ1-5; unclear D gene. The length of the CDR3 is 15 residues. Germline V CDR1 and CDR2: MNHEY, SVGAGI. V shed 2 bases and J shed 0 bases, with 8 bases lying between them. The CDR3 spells CASSYNRYSNQPQHF. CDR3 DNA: TGTGCCAGCAGTTACAACCGGTATAGCAATCAGCCCCAGCATTTT.

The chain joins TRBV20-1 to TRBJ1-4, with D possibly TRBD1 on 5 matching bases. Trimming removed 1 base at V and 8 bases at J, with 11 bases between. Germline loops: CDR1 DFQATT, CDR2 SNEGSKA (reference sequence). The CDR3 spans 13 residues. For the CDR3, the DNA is TGCAGTGCTAGAGGGGGGATTTACGAAAAACTGTTTTTT. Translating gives CSARGGIYEKLFF.

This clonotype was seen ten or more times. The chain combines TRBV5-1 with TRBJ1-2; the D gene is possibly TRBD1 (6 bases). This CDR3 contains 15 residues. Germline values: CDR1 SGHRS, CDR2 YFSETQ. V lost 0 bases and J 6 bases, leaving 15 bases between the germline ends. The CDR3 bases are TGCGCCAGCAGCTTGGCACCAGGGGTAGACGATGGCTACACCTTC. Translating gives CASSLAPGVDDGYTF.

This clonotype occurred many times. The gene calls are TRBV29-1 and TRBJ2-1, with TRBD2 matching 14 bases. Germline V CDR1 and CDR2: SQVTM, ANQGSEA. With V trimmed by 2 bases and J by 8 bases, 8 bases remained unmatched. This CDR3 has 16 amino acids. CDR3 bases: TGCAGCGTTGAAAAGACTAGCGGGAGGGCCAACGATGAGCAGTTCTTC. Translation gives CSVEKTSGRANDEQFF.

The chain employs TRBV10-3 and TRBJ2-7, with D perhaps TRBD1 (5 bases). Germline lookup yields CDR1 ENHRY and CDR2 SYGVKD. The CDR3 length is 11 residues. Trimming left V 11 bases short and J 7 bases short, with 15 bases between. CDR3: CAFTPQEEQYF. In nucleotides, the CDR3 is TGTGCCTTCACCCCACAGGAGGAGCAGTACTTC.

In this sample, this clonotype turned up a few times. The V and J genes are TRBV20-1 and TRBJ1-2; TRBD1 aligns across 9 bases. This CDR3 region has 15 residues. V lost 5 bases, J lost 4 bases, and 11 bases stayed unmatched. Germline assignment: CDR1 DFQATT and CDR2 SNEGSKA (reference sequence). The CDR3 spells CSASPTGQGLYGYTF. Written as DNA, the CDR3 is TGCAGTGCTTCCCCCACGGGACAGGGTCTCTATGGCTACACCTTC.

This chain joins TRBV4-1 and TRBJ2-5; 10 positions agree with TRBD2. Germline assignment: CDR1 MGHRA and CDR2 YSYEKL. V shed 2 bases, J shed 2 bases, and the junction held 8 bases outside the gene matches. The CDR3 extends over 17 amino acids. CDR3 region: CASSQTASGSVQETQYF. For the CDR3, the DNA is TGCGCCAGCAGCCAAACCGCTAGCGGGAGTGTTCAAGAGACCCAGTACTTC.

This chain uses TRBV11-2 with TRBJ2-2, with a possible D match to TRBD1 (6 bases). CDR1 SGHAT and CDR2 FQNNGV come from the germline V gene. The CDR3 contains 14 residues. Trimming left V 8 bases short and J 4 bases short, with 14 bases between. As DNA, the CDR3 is TGTGCCAGCGGTCGGACAGCAGGCACCGGGGAGCTGTTTTTT. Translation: CASGRTAGTGELFF.

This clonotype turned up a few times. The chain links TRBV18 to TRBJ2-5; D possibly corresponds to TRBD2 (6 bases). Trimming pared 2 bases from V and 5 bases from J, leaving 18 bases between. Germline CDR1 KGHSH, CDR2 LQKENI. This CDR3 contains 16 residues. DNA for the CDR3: TGTGCCAGCTCACCAAGGACCGGGGGATACGCGGAGACCCAGTACTTC. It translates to CASSPRTGGYAETQYF. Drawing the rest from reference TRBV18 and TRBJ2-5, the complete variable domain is NAGVMQNPRHLVRRRGQEARLRCSPMKGHSHVYWYRQLPEEGLKFMVYLQKENIIDESGMPKERFSAEFPKEGPSILRIQQVVRGDSAAYFCASSPRTGGYAETQYFGPGTRLLVL.

CDR3 in amino acids: CASSLTLGGYGYTF. The DNA of the CDR3 is TGTGCCAGCAGTCTTACTCTAGGGGGCTATGGCTACACCTTC. The chain joins TRBV28 to TRBJ1-2, with D possibly TRBD1 on 6 matching bases. The CDR3 is 14 amino acids. Germline CDR1 MDHEN, CDR2 SYDVKM. V was clipped by 5 bases and J by 4 bases, with 14 bases between them.

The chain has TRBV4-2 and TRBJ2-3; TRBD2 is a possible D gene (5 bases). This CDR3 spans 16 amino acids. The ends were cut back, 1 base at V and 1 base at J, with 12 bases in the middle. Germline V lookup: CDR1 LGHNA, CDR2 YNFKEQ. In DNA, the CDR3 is TGTGCCAGCAGCCAAGTGGACTGGCAACGCACAGATACGCAGTATTTT. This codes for CASSQVDWQRTDTQYF.

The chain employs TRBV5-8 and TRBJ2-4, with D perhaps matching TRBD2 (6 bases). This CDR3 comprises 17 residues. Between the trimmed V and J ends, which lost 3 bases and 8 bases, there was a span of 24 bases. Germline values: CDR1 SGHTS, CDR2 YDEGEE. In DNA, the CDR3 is TGTGCCAGCAGCTGGGGGTGGGTCTCAGGGACTTCGGACATTCAGTACTTC. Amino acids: CASSWGWVSGTSDIQYF.